Shown below are 2 T cell receptor beta chains from a single sample sequenced in a study of CD8 T cells in ankylosing spondylitis. Findings and caveats of the study: Seemingly distinctive of ankylosing spondylitis blood was a TCR beta motif formed by eight highly homologous variants.

One entry per CDR3 protein results from TCRdb running MiXCR on the 5' RACE reads. The sample yields 350,000 or so distinct CDR3 sequences, approximately 8.2% seen once. Their antigen targets remain unknown. The sequencing input was blood, either unsorted or a sorted T cell fraction (not recorded which). The receptors come from a male donor with ankylosing spondylitis.

The sample holds many counts of this clonotype. This chain joins TRBV12-3 or TRBV12-4 and TRBJ2-1; the D gene is possibly TRBD2 (6 bases). V was pared by 7 bases and J by 5 bases, with 18 bases between. The CDR3 is 15 amino acids. DNA for the CDR3: TGTGCCAGCACCCCTCTAACGGGAGTACACAATGAGCAGTTCTTC. It specifies CASTPLTGVHNEQFF.

The V gene is TRBV5-8, the J gene TRBJ2-5; the D call may be TRBD1 or TRBD2 (5 bases each). Between the trimmed V and J ends, which lost 4 bases and 5 bases, there was a span of 15 bases. CDR3 length: 14 amino acids. Germline assignment: CDR1 SGHTS and CDR2 YDEGEE. The CDR3 bases are TGTGCCAGCAGCAGATTGGGACGGGCGGAGACCCAGTACTTC. Protein: CASSRLGRAETQYF.